Listed below are T cell receptor beta chains from one sample, sequenced in a study of response to subunit inactivated influenza vaccine. In TCRdb, the RT-PCR reads were re-called with MiXCR into one record per CDR3 protein. Of 500,000 or so distinct CDR3 sequences in the sample, about 15% were seen once. The sample was CD4+ T cells sorted from PBMCs, taken 23 to 25 months after vaccination. These TCRs come from a man between 50 and 75 years old who received an inactivated influenza vaccine. The CDR3 runs from the conserved cysteine through the conserved F or W. Each record gives: V gene, J gene, D gene, clone size, CDR3 DNA, CDR3 protein. D genes are given only for firm matches. Only part of the rows carry a size: once, few, many, or a class if the clone is expanded.

TRBV27	TRBJ2-2	TRBD2	.	TGTGCCAGCAGATCTCTAGCGGGAGGGAAAACCGGGGAGCTGTTTTTT	CASRSLAGGKTGELFF
TRBV20-1	TRBJ1-5	.	many	TGCAGTGCTAGAGGCGATAGCAATCAGCCCCAGCATTTT	CSARGDSNQPQHF
TRBV20-1	TRBJ2-7	.	few	TGCAGTGCCGTAGATCTGACAGGCTACGAGCAGTACTTC	CSAVDLTGYEQYF
TRBV10-3	TRBJ1-2	TRBD1	few	TGTGCCATCAGGGAGTTGACAGGGGTCGGTGGCTACACCTTC	CAIRELTGVGGYTF
TRBV12-3/TRBV12-4	TRBJ1-1	.	few	TGTGCCAGCAGCATTGCGGACGCCTGGGCTGCTTTCTTT	CASSIADAWAAFF
TRBV6-2/TRBV6-3	TRBJ1-1	.	.	TGTGCCAGCAGCAGACCCTCCCGGGGCCTGAACACTGAAGCTTTCTTT	CASSRPSRGLNTEAFF
TRBV2	TRBJ2-2	TRBD2	.	TGTGCCAGCACCCTCGCTCCCGTAGCGGGCACCGGGGAGCTGTTTTTT	CASTLAPVAGTGELFF
TRBV28	TRBJ2-3	.	few	TGTGCCAGCAGTCTCCTACAGGGATCAGATACGCAGTATTTT	CASSLLQGSDTQYF
TRBV4-1	TRBJ1-1	TRBD1	few	TGCGCCAGCAGCCAGGGACAGATGGAAGGGGCTGAAGCTTTCTTT	CASSQGQMEGAEAFF
TRBV7-2	TRBJ2-4	TRBD1	.	TGTGCCAGCAGCTGGGACAGGGCAAGCATTCAGTACTTC	CASSWDRASIQYF
TRBV5-8	TRBJ2-5	.	.	TGTGCCAGCAGCTTTGGACACCAAGAGACCCAGTACTTC	CASSFGHQETQYF
TRBV4-3	TRBJ1-4	TRBD1	few	TGCGCCAGCAGCACGTCTCCGGGACAGGGGGCAACTAATGAAAAACTGTTTTTT	CASSTSPGQGATNEKLFF
TRBV15	TRBJ1-6	.	few	TGTGCCACCAGCAGCAGAACAGGGAATTCACCCCTCCACTTT	CATSSRTGNSPLHF
TRBV20-1	TRBJ2-5	TRBD2	.	TGCAGTGCTTCTCGGGCTAGCGGGCGCGGAGAGACCCAGTACTTC	CSASRASGRGETQYF
TRBV18	TRBJ1-1	.	few	TGTGCCAGCTCACCACTGGGAATGGACACTGAAGCTTTCTTT	CASSPLGMDTEAFF
TRBV3-1	TRBJ2-7	TRBD2	few	TGTGCCAGCAGCCAGAGTGGGAGGGTCTACGAGCAGTACTTC	CASSQSGRVYEQYF
TRBV12-3/TRBV12-4	TRBJ2-4	.	once	TGTGCCAGCAGTTCCGGGTTCATTCAGTACTTC	CASSSGFIQYF
TRBV19	TRBJ2-3	.	once	TGTGCCACCCGAACCCAGGGGCTTAGCACAGATACGCAGTATTTT	CATRTQGLSTDTQYF
TRBV20-1	TRBJ2-7	TRBD1	.	TGCAGTGCCAGGCAGAACCCTGACAGGGTAGGCAACGAGCAGTACTTC	CSARQNPDRVGNEQYF
TRBV29-1	TRBJ2-2	.	few	TGCAGCGTTGCGAGAGCGGGGAACACCGGGGAGCTGTTTTTT	CSVARAGNTGELFF
TRBV5-6	TRBJ2-7	TRBD2	many	TGTGCCAGCAGCCCCGCAGGACAGGGGCTAGCGGGAGGCTACGAGCAGTACTTC	CASSPAGQGLAGGYEQYF
TRBV29-1	TRBJ2-1	.	many	TGCAGCGTCAAACAGGGATATTCCTACAATGAGCAGTTCTTC	CSVKQGYSYNEQFF
TRBV7-8	TRBJ2-1	TRBD2	many	TGTGCCAGCAGCTTAAGGACTAGCGGGAGCTATGAGCAGTTCTTC	CASSLRTSGSYEQFF
TRBV9	TRBJ2-1	.	.	TGTGCCAGCAGCGTAACTCCAAGAGCAGGTGAGCAGTTCTTC	CASSVTPRAGEQFF
TRBV19	TRBJ1-1	TRBD1	few	TGTGCCAGTAGGAGTAGGACAGGTGAAGCTTTCTTT	CASRSRTGEAFF
TRBV6-1	TRBJ1-3	.	few	TGTGCCAGCAGTGAATCGCAAGGGTATCGAGGAAACACCATATATTTT	CASSESQGYRGNTIYF
TRBV14	TRBJ2-1	.	.	TGTGCCAGCAGCCAATTGCGGGGTTGGTTTGAGCAGTTCTTC	CASSQLRGWFEQFF
TRBV11-2	TRBJ2-7	.	few	TGTGCCAGCAGCTTAGGTTATACAACAGGGCCGGAGGCCTACGAGCAGTACTTC	CASSLGYTTGPEAYEQYF
TRBV5-4	TRBJ2-3	.	.	TGTGCCAGCAGCCCCTCTCGGGATACGCAGTATTTT	CASSPSRDTQYF
TRBV20-1	TRBJ2-3	.	.	TGCAGTGCTAACTGGAAAGGGGCAGATACGCAGTATTTT	CSANWKGADTQYF
TRBV4-2	TRBJ2-2	TRBD2	.	TGTGCCAGCAGCCAAGTTTCGGGGGGACTAGCGGGGAACACCGGGGAGCTGTTTTTT	CASSQVSGGLAGNTGELFF
TRBV20-1	TRBJ2-3	TRBD2	.	TGCAGTGCGAAGACTGCGGGAGCCCTCGTAGATACGCAGTATTTT	CSAKTAGALVDTQYF
TRBV5-1	TRBJ2-1	TRBD2	few	TGCGCCAGCAGCCAAAGTTCTAGCGGGGGGATCTACAATGAGCAGTTCTTC	CASSQSSSGGIYNEQFF
TRBV29-1	TRBJ2-3	.	many	TGCAGCGTTGAAGATCGCGGCGGTAGCACAGATACGCAGTATTTT	CSVEDRGGSTDTQYF
TRBV20-1	TRBJ2-7	TRBD1	.	TGCAGTGCCCCGGGACAGCGCTACGAGCAGTACTTC	CSAPGQRYEQYF
TRBV5-1	TRBJ1-4	TRBD1	.	TGCGCCAGCAGCTCAGCAACCGGGACAGTTGGTGAAAAACTGTTTTTT	CASSSATGTVGEKLFF
TRBV20-1	TRBJ1-4	TRBD1	few	TGCAGTGCTAGAGACGACAGGGTTAACGAAAAACTGTTTTTT	CSARDDRVNEKLFF
TRBV20-1	TRBJ2-1	TRBD2	.	TGCAGTGCTAGGCCGACTAGCGGGGGGGCCTACAATGAGCAGTTCTTC	CSARPTSGGAYNEQFF
TRBV6-5	TRBJ2-1	.	many	TGTGCCAGCAGTTACGAGGCTAGCTCCTACAATGAGCAGTTCTTC	CASSYEASSYNEQFF
TRBV7-9	TRBJ2-6	.	few	TGTGCCAGCAGCCGGGACGGACTCGCCGGGGCCAACGTCCTGACTTTC	CASSRDGLAGANVLTF
TRBV30	TRBJ1-5	.	.	TGTGCCTGGAGTTACAATAGCAATCAGCCCCAGCATTTT	CAWSYNSNQPQHF
TRBV6-5	TRBJ2-1	.	many	TGTGCCAGCAGTTACGACGGGGACTACAATGAGCAGTTCTTC	CASSYDGDYNEQFF
TRBV3-1	TRBJ2-3	.	many	TGTGCCAGCAGCCCACACGGGGCAGATACGCAGTATTTT	CASSPHGADTQYF
TRBV29-1	TRBJ2-7	.	many	TGCAGCGTTGCCGGCGCAACCTACGAGCAGTACTTC	CSVAGATYEQYF
TRBV6-6	TRBJ2-2	.	.	TGTGCCAGCAGTTACGCCAGGGGGGAGCTGTTTTTT	CASSYARGELFF